This T cell receptor (beta chain) was identified in a study of shared clonotypes between healthy human individuals (TCRdb year 2020). Some background on the complete study: A couple of women and a few men aged 18 to 49 years were included in the cohort. To increase sequencing depth and limit assay-specific biases, different laboratories used diverse techniques to prepare libraries and sequence TCR repertoires. The study deeply sequenced blood TCR repertoires of about 5 healthy adults to estimate repertoire size and the extent of clonotype sharing between individuals. For each donor, CD4 naive and CD4 memory were each run on three plates, CD8 naive on two plates, and CD8 memory on one plate. Each donor's leukapheresis produced roughly between about 0.8 and 10 billion PBMCs. Study-wide findings and limitations: Even with the large sequencing depth, rarefaction of the sorted-subset datasets indicated that sequencing was incomplete. Compared with non-shared clonotypes, clonotypes shared by all four sorted-subset donors had higher generation probabilities. Pairwise subsampling led to the expectation that sequencing depth would affect the degree of clonotype sharing among donors. Sampling was limited to blood, and TCR repertoires in tissue likely differ from TCR repertoires in blood. When a few donors were compared, the shared fraction of clonotypes was approximately 5% for naive CD4, about 4% for naive CD8, 2% to 2.5% for memory CD4, and roughly 0.4% for memory CD8. Estimated clonotype richness was generally larger for naive than for memory subsets. The small number of donors limited the genetic and exposure-history diversity represented.

Healthy HIV-negative adults with no recently reported acute infections or vaccinations were included as donors. Only Caucasian adults living in Nashville, Tennessee, USA were represented among the donors. CD4+ T cells were enriched by magnetic negative selection; naive cells were then positively selected on CD45RA, and the negative fraction formed the memory subset. After blood collection by leukapheresis, PBMCs were isolated using Ficoll-Histopaque density gradient centrifugation and then cryopreserved in the vapor phase of liquid nitrogen. Analytical flow cytometry was used to check the purity and quantity of every magnetically sorted T cell population. Genomic DNA was isolated from every sorted fraction and measured by UV absorbance on a Nanodrop 2000c. TCR CDR3 regions were amplified from genomic DNA by multiplex PCR using the deep immunoSEQ assay. Extracted genomic DNA from each cell subset was distributed evenly across all wells of several immunoSEQ 96-well plates, and each plate was treated as a replicate. Each replicate PCR for sorted subsets received approximately 220 ng genomic DNA, equal to about 30,000 T cell genomes. The purified libraries were quantified using a Qubit 3.0 fluorometer, sized with a Bioanalyzer 2100, and then quantified again using the KAPA Library Quantification kit. Every immunoSEQ 96-well plate was sequenced on a separate single-read 150-cycle Illumina NextSeq 550 flow cell. In the paper's pipeline: The immunoSEQ output contained only junctional sequences without quality scores, so filtering could not match that applied to full-length reads. To assign V/J genes and CDR3, sequences were annotated against IMGT germline references using PyIR, a Python wrapper for IgBLAST v1.9. Reads were filtered out if the reads had weak V/J assignments (E-value above 1e-6), no CDR3, stop codons, out-of-frame junctions, or ambiguous translated residues. V3J clonotypes were defined by identical inferred V gene, J gene, and CDR3 amino acid sequence. To compute the percentage overlap between repertoires, the number of shared unique clonotypes was divided by the size of the smaller repertoire. Richness of each repertoire was evaluated using RTK rarefaction, the Chao1 estimator, and Recon v2.1 estimates of unobserved clonotypes. OLGA was used to compute generation probabilities for all TCRbeta clonotypes that the gDNA method yielded from a handful of donors. Drawn from immuneACCESS, this table holds only the in-frame rearrangements with V and J called that TCRdb kept. Clones are partly lost; checked studies trace under half to an unresolved V gene and leave the rest unexplained. V and J calls and clone size are copied from that table; D and trimming were computed from the DNA. This sample holds 2 million to 3 million clones; approximately 93% were observed only once. Clones ranked in the top ten supply about 0.39% of the sample.

CDR1 and CDR2 were assigned from the germline V gene (reference sequence) as MNHEY and SMNVEV. The CDR3 runs 14 amino acids, cysteine and phenylalanine included. Of the read, only the CDR3 DNA is kept; its 42 bases are in frame from base 1. Between the V and J ends, shortened by 7 bases and 4 bases respectively, the junction contains 16 bases. As concerns this clone: Its antigen is not yet known. No much larger clone exists at a distance of one base, and base qualities are not known.

Sample: naive CD4+ T cells from PBMCs. The sample's cell subset or site label, in plain terms: CD45RA+ positively selected. This chain is built from TRBV27 and TRBJ2-5; the best D guess is TRBD2, with 6 bases matching. The TCR comes from a man aged 18 to 29 in good health. Some clones in this sample may be carry-over from other donors' samples. The sequenced DNA: TGTGCCAGCACCACGACACAGCGGGTAGAGACCCAGTACTTC. Its translation reads: CASTTTQRVETQYF.